A selection of T cell receptor beta chains follows, all from one sample in a study of vaccination effects on CD4 cells after COVID-19. Antigens for these TCRs are unknown. The protocol was immunoSEQ multiplex PCR, while the TCRdb copy is restricted to in-frame clones and leaves out a portion. The sample consists of tens of thousands of clones, roughly 76% of them appearing once. The sequencing here drew on CD4+ T cells from PBMCs cultured with HCoV-NL63 spike peptides, taken before COVID-19 vaccination. The receptors shown here come from a human donor who received a COVID-19 vaccine. The CDR3 runs from the conserved cysteine through the conserved F or W. Each record gives: J gene, V gene, clone size, D gene, CDR3 protein, CDR3 DNA. A D gene is named only where the DNA matches it firmly. Size is stated for part of the rows, as once, few or many counts, or as a class when the clone is expanded.

j_gene: TRBJ2-1; v_gene: TRBV6-2/TRBV6-3; abundance: .; d_gene: TRBD2; CDR3aa: CASSYMRERGPGDNEQFF; CDR3nt: TGTGCCAGCAGTTACATGCGTGAGCGGGGGCCTGGGGACAATGAGCAGTTCTTC
j_gene: TRBJ2-3; v_gene: TRBV3-1/TRBV3-2; abundance: .; d_gene: .; CDR3aa: CASSQGTRAGDTQYF; CDR3nt: TGTGCCAGCAGCCAAGGGACCCGGGCCGGGGATACGCAGTATTTT
j_gene: TRBJ1-2; v_gene: TRBV5-4; abundance: .; d_gene: TRBD1; CDR3aa: CASSTGTANYGYTF; CDR3nt: TGTGCCAGCAGCACGGGGACAGCTAACTATGGCTACACCTTC
j_gene: TRBJ2-5; v_gene: TRBV19; abundance: .; d_gene: TRBD2; CDR3aa: CASSTRTSPTETQYF; CDR3nt: TGTGCCAGTAGTACTCGGACTAGCCCGACGGAGACCCAGTACTTC
j_gene: TRBJ1-5; v_gene: TRBV18; abundance: .; d_gene: .; CDR3aa: CASSGGGPSANQPQHF; CDR3nt: TGTGCCAGCTCCGGCGGGGGCCCATCTGCCAATCAGCCCCAGCATTTT
j_gene: TRBJ1-5; v_gene: TRBV30; abundance: .; d_gene: TRBD1; CDR3aa: CAWSGTGHFQPQHF; CDR3nt: TGTGCCTGGAGCGGGACAGGGCATTTTCAGCCCCAGCATTTT
j_gene: TRBJ1-5; v_gene: TRBV24-1; abundance: few; d_gene: .; CDR3aa: CATSDPPIAGASNQPQHF; CDR3nt: TGTGCCACCAGTGATCCTCCAATTGCGGGGGCCAGCAATCAGCCCCAGCATTTT
j_gene: TRBJ1-6; v_gene: TRBV7-9; abundance: .; d_gene: .; CDR3aa: CASSLEGRNSPLHF; CDR3nt: TGTGCCAGCAGCTTAGAAGGCAGAAATTCACCCCTCCACTTT
j_gene: TRBJ1-1; v_gene: TRBV4-2; abundance: .; d_gene: TRBD1; CDR3aa: CASSLGTGGNTEAFF; CDR3nt: TGTGCCAGCAGCCTCGGGACAGGGGGCAACACTGAAGCTTTCTTT
j_gene: TRBJ2-5; v_gene: TRBV5-1; abundance: .; d_gene: .; CDR3aa: CASSLVTGTEETQYF; CDR3nt: TGCGCCAGCAGCTTGGTTACTGGGACGGAGGAGACCCAGTACTTC
j_gene: TRBJ2-3; v_gene: TRBV9; abundance: .; d_gene: TRBD1; CDR3aa: CASSVLDRGSTDTQYF; CDR3nt: TGTGCCAGCAGCGTACTCGACAGGGGTAGCACAGATACGCAGTATTTT
j_gene: TRBJ1-4; v_gene: TRBV19; abundance: .; d_gene: .; CDR3aa: CASSMEGQSNEKLFF; CDR3nt: TGTGCCAGTAGTATGGAGGGGCAGTCTAATGAAAAACTGTTTTTT
j_gene: TRBJ2-1; v_gene: TRBV7-2; abundance: .; d_gene: TRBD2; CDR3aa: CASSLGAGGYNEQFF; CDR3nt: TGTGCCAGCAGCTTAGGGGCGGGGGGGTACAATGAGCAGTTCTTC
j_gene: TRBJ2-1; v_gene: TRBV6-5; abundance: .; d_gene: .; CDR3aa: CASSPRQNNEQFF; CDR3nt: TGTGCCAGCAGTCCTCGACAGAACAATGAGCAGTTCTTC
j_gene: TRBJ2-3; v_gene: TRBV3-1/TRBV3-2; abundance: .; d_gene: .; CDR3aa: CASSRVGDTQYF; CDR3nt: TGTGCCAGCAGCCGGGTTGGAGATACGCAGTATTTT
j_gene: TRBJ1-1; v_gene: TRBV24-1; abundance: .; d_gene: .; CDR3aa: CATSDTGLVTEAFF; CDR3nt: TGTGCCACCAGTGATACAGGGTTGGTGACTGAAGCTTTCTTT
j_gene: TRBJ1-1; v_gene: TRBV6-6; abundance: once; d_gene: .; CDR3aa: CASGRDSLNTEAFF; CDR3nt: TGTGCCAGCGGGAGAGATAGCTTGAACACTGAAGCTTTCTTT
j_gene: TRBJ2-2; v_gene: TRBV5-1; abundance: .; d_gene: .; CDR3aa: CASSLEGRVDTGELFF; CDR3nt: TGCGCCAGCAGCTTGGAAGGCAGGGTGGACACCGGGGAGCTGTTTTTT
j_gene: TRBJ2-3; v_gene: TRBV6-5; abundance: .; d_gene: TRBD2; CDR3aa: CASRPSAGGPGTQYF; CDR3nt: TGTGCCAGCAGGCCCAGCGCGGGGGGGCCGGGAACGCAGTATTTT
j_gene: TRBJ1-2; v_gene: TRBV3-1/TRBV3-2; abundance: .; d_gene: .; CDR3aa: CASSQYAANYGYTF; CDR3nt: TGTGCCAGCAGCCAGTACGCAGCTAACTATGGCTACACCTTC
j_gene: TRBJ2-1; v_gene: TRBV4-1; abundance: .; d_gene: TRBD2; CDR3aa: CASSQGTSGDKQFF; CDR3nt: TGCGCCAGCAGCCAAGGGACTAGCGGGGATAAGCAGTTCTTC
j_gene: TRBJ2-6; v_gene: TRBV4-2; abundance: .; d_gene: .; CDR3aa: CASSQVGLGANVLTF; CDR3nt: TGTGCCAGCAGCCAAGTTGGCTTGGGGGCCAACGTCCTGACTTTC
j_gene: TRBJ2-1; v_gene: TRBV18; abundance: once; d_gene: TRBD1; CDR3aa: CASSPLGGQGAFNEQFF; CDR3nt: TGTGCCAGCTCACCTCTAGGCGGACAGGGGGCGTTTAATGAGCAGTTCTTC
j_gene: TRBJ1-1; v_gene: TRBV5-4; abundance: .; d_gene: .; CDR3aa: CASSGGGLLEAFF; CDR3nt: TGTGCCAGCAGCGGCGGGGGACTCCTCGAAGCTTTCTTT
j_gene: TRBJ2-3; v_gene: TRBV29-1; abundance: .; d_gene: .; CDR3aa: CSVESGDTQYF; CDR3nt: TGCAGCGTTGAGTCAGGAGATACGCAGTATTTT
j_gene: TRBJ2-2; v_gene: TRBV27; abundance: .; d_gene: TRBD1; CDR3aa: CASRTPGQGSGELFF; CDR3nt: TGTGCCAGCCGGACTCCGGGACAGGGGAGCGGGGAGCTGTTTTTT
j_gene: TRBJ2-2; v_gene: TRBV7-9; abundance: once; d_gene: .; CDR3aa: CASSLVSRDGELFF; CDR3nt: TGTGCCAGCAGCTTAGTTAGCCGGGACGGGGAGCTGTTTTTT
j_gene: TRBJ2-5; v_gene: TRBV25-1; abundance: .; d_gene: .; CDR3aa: CASSEFVETQYF; CDR3nt: TGTGCCAGCAGTGAATTTGTTGAGACCCAGTACTTC
j_gene: TRBJ1-6; v_gene: TRBV20-1; abundance: few; d_gene: .; CDR3aa: CSASFKSNNSPLHF; CDR3nt: TGCAGTGCTAGTTTTAAGTCTAATAATTCACCCCTCCACTTT
j_gene: TRBJ2-5; v_gene: TRBV5-1; abundance: .; d_gene: TRBD1; CDR3aa: CASSLVGQQETQYF; CDR3nt: TGCGCCAGCAGCTTGGTGGGACAGCAAGAGACCCAGTACTTC
j_gene: TRBJ2-2; v_gene: TRBV4-2; abundance: .; d_gene: TRBD1; CDR3aa: CASSRDRGLSPGELFF; CDR3nt: TGTGCCAGCAGCCGAGACAGGGGGCTATCTCCCGGGGAGCTGTTTTTT
j_gene: TRBJ2-3; v_gene: TRBV3-1/TRBV3-2; abundance: .; d_gene: TRBD2; CDR3aa: CASTRTSGGGDTQYF; CDR3nt: TGTGCCAGCACCAGGACTAGCGGGGGTGGAGATACGCAGTATTTT
j_gene: TRBJ1-1; v_gene: TRBV11-2; abundance: .; d_gene: TRBD1; CDR3aa: CASNLRRQGSEAFF; CDR3nt: TGTGCCAGCAACTTAAGGCGACAGGGTTCTGAAGCTTTCTTT
j_gene: TRBJ1-2; v_gene: TRBV5-4; abundance: .; d_gene: .; CDR3aa: CASSPGPGSNEYGYTF; CDR3nt: TGTGCCAGCAGCCCGGGGCCGGGATCAAATGAGTATGGCTACACCTTC
j_gene: TRBJ2-1; v_gene: TRBV6-2/TRBV6-3; abundance: few; d_gene: TRBD1; CDR3aa: CASSSQTGTGSKYEQFF; CDR3nt: TGTGCCAGCAGTTCTCAAACCGGGACAGGGTCAAAATATGAGCAGTTCTTC
j_gene: TRBJ1-1; v_gene: TRBV5-6; abundance: .; d_gene: .; CDR3aa: CASSWGSTEAFF; CDR3nt: TGTGCCAGCAGCTGGGGTTCCACTGAAGCTTTCTTT
j_gene: TRBJ1-5; v_gene: TRBV19; abundance: .; d_gene: .; CDR3aa: CASSIDRGNQPQHF; CDR3nt: TGTGCCAGTAGTATAGACAGGGGCAATCAGCCCCAGCATTTT
j_gene: TRBJ2-5; v_gene: TRBV7-2; abundance: .; d_gene: .; CDR3aa: CASSFNWGLRQETQYF; CDR3nt: TGTGCCAGCAGCTTTAATTGGGGGCTTAGGCAAGAGACCCAGTACTTC
j_gene: TRBJ2-5; v_gene: TRBV5-1; abundance: few; d_gene: .; CDR3aa: CASSLGGQTAETQYF; CDR3nt: TGCGCCAGCAGCTTGGGGGGGCAGACAGCAGAGACCCAGTACTTC
j_gene: TRBJ1-2; v_gene: TRBV5-1; abundance: few; d_gene: TRBD1; CDR3aa: CASSAGLLGQGLGYTF; CDR3nt: TGCGCCAGCAGCGCAGGACTACTCGGACAGGGTCTTGGCTACACCTTC
j_gene: TRBJ2-1; v_gene: TRBV19; abundance: .; d_gene: TRBD2; CDR3aa: CASSIRAGRHEQFF; CDR3nt: TGTGCCAGTAGTATAAGAGCGGGGCGGCATGAGCAGTTCTTC
j_gene: TRBJ1-2; v_gene: TRBV20-1; abundance: .; d_gene: .; CDR3aa: CSARGAAGYTF; CDR3nt: TGCAGTGCTAGAGGGGCGGCAGGCTACACCTTC